The 30 T cell receptor beta chains given below trace back to one sample, sequenced in a study of blood T cells in healthy people across ages. A sample-barcoded 5' primer and a J-beta primer mix were used in a second PCR of roughly 7 to 11 cycles. TCRdb itself ran the 5' RACE reads through MiXCR, one entry per CDR3 protein. This sample has approximately 790,000 distinct CDR3 sequences, with less than 80% found just once. The sequenced material came from blood. Every receptor here comes from a man aged 25-45 years in good health.

CDR3 DNA sequence: TGTGCCACCAGTGACGAGACTAACTATGGCTACACCTTC. It is translated as CATSDETNYGYTF. V and J are TRBV24-1 and TRBJ1-2; no clear D gene. Germline V lookup: CDR1 KGHDR, CDR2 SFDVKD. V lost 4 bases and J 0 bases, leaving 5 bases between the germline ends. The CDR3 spans 13 residues.

This clonotype was seen a handful of times. The chain couples TRBV29-1 to TRBJ1-1; possible D gene TRBD1, 5 bases. In germline, CDR1 is SQVTM, CDR2 ANQGSEA. Trimming cost V 5 bases and J 1 base, with 11 bases left between them. This CDR3 spans 13 amino acids. CDR3 region: CSVQQGGNTEAFF. CDR3 sequence (DNA): TGCAGCGTTCAGCAGGGAGGGAACACTGAAGCTTTCTTT.

The rearrangement links TRBV21-1 to TRBJ2-7. TRBV21-1 is tagged as a pseudogene. The length of the CDR3 is 15 residues. Written as DNA, the CDR3 is TGTGCCAGCAAAGACCGCACAGGGACCTCCTACGAGCAGTACTTC. Translation: CASKDRTGTSYEQYF.

The chain has TRBV28 and TRBJ2-5, with 8 positions matching TRBD1. CDR1 is MDHEN, CDR2 SYDVKM, per germline. This CDR3 comprises 14 residues. Germline trimming cut 5 bases from V and 5 bases from J; bases unmatched to any gene: 7. CDR3 coding DNA: TGTGCCAGCAGTCCATGGACAGGGAAGGAGACCCAGTACTTC. Its protein product is CASSPWTGKETQYF.

V and J are TRBV5-1 and TRBJ1-4; TRBD1 aligns across 8 bases. V was pared by 7 bases and J by 5 bases, with 7 bases of the junction left unmatched. The germline V gene encodes CDR1 SGHRS and CDR2 YFSETQ. The CDR3 runs 14 residues. The CDR3, as DNA: TGCGCCAGCGGCGTCCGGGACAGGAATGAAAAACTGTTTTTT. Encoded protein: CASGVRDRNEKLFF.

V is TRBV12-3 or TRBV12-4 and J is TRBJ2-1; D might be TRBD2 (6 bases). Trimming pared 3 bases from V and 0 bases from J, leaving 9 bases between. CDR3 length: 15 residues. CDR3 sequence reads: CASSFAGPSYNEQFF. In nucleotides, the CDR3 is TGTGCCAGCAGTTTTGCGGGACCCTCCTACAATGAGCAGTTCTTC.

This rearrangement joins TRBV5-6 to TRBJ2-7, with 9 positions matching TRBD1. The V gene end was trimmed by 7 bases and the J gene end by 3 bases; junction bases not matched to a gene: 17. The germline CDR1 and CDR2 sequences are SGHDT and YYEEEE. This CDR3 is built from 17 residues. CDR3: CASVRSGTGLKGYEQYF. The CDR3 DNA reads as TGTGCCAGCGTAAGAAGCGGGACAGGGCTTAAGGGCTACGAGCAGTACTTC. The variable domain in full, with the rest retrieved from reference TRBV5-6 and TRBJ2-7, is DAGVTQSPTHLIKTRGQQVTLRCSPKSGHDTVSWYQQALGQGPQFIFQYYEEEERQRGNFPDRFSGHQFPNYSSELNVNALLLGDSALYLCASVRSGTGLKGYEQYFGPGTRLTVT.

CDR3 DNA: TGCGCCAGCAGTACGGGACAACTGAGCTCCTATAATTCACCCCTCCACTTT. Translating it yields CASSTGQLSSYNSPLHF. The J gene is TRBJ1-6, the V gene TRBV5-1; D may be TRBD1 (6 bases). Trimming left V 5 bases short and J 0 bases short, with 15 bases between. The CDR3 runs 17 residues. Germline V gene sequence: CDR1 SGHRS, CDR2 YFSETQ.

V is TRBV6-6 and J is TRBJ2-3; the D is unclear. Germline CDR1 and CDR2: MNHNY and SVGAGI (reference sequence). The length of the CDR3 is 15 residues. V lost 2 bases to trimming and J lost 2 bases, with 11 bases between them. CDR3 sequence reads: CASSYEADFTDTQYF. The CDR3 DNA reads TGTGCCAGCAGTTACGAGGCAGACTTCACAGATACGCAGTATTTT.

The gene calls are TRBV12-3 or TRBV12-4 and TRBJ2-7, with D perhaps matching TRBD1 (6 bases). V gave up 5 bases and J gave up 0 bases, with 14 bases separating them. The CDR3 consists of 15 residues. CDR3 loop: CASSEGGIGSYEQYF. DNA of the CDR3: TGTGCCAGCAGTGAAGGGGGAATTGGCTCCTACGAGCAGTACTTC.

This clonotype was counted a few times. This chain uses TRBV4-3 with TRBJ2-5; D unclear. The DNA matches TRBJ2-7 better at its end, which makes the J call doubtful. Germline assignment: CDR1 LGHNA and CDR2 YSLEER. This CDR3 is 14 amino acids long. The CDR3 reads CASSQGAGGYEQYF. Here the CDR3 DNA reads TGCGCCAGCAGCCAAGGTGCAGGCGGATACGAGCAGTACTTC.

The chain couples TRBV7-9 to TRBJ2-4; a possible D gene is TRBD2 (7 bases). The DNA end favors TRBJ2-7, so the J call may be wrong. Germline assignment: CDR1 SEHNR and CDR2 FQNEAQ (reference sequence). CDR3 size: 14 residues. CDR3 protein: CASGYGGLEDEQYF. The CDR3 DNA is TGTGCCAGCGGCTACGGGGGGCTTGAGGACGAGCAGTACTTC.

V and J are TRBV6-2 or TRBV6-3 and TRBJ2-7; weak D call: TRBD2 (5 bases). From germline, CDR1 is MNHEY and CDR2 SVGEGT. V was shortened by 5 bases and J by 3 bases, with 11 bases between the two germline ends. The CDR3 runs to 13 residues. Written as DNA, the CDR3 is TGTGCCAGCAGTACGGACTGGGTCTACGAGCAGTACTTC. This translates into CASSTDWVYEQYF.

This chain uses TRBV10-3 with TRBJ1-2, with D unclear. The CDR3 is 12 residues long. The V gene lost 7 bases and the J gene lost 7 bases, with 13 bases spanning the gap. Germline V gives CDR1 ENHRY, CDR2 SYGVKD. The CDR3 here is CAINGGEGGYTF. The CDR3 nucleotides are TGTGCCATCAATGGAGGCGAGGGTGGCTACACCTTC.

The V gene is TRBV3-1, the J gene TRBJ2-1; D remains unclear. The V gene's germline CDR1 is LGHDT and CDR2 YNNKEL (reference sequence). Trimming took off 1 base at V and 2 bases at J, with 12 bases between the two ends. The CDR3 length is 16 residues. The CDR3 DNA is TGTGCCAGCAGCCAAGTTCCGCGGCAGACCTACAATGAGCAGTTCTTC. Amino acid sequence: CASSQVPRQTYNEQFF.

The V and J genes are TRBV2 and TRBJ2-5, with D hard to call. CDR1 SNHLY and CDR2 FYNNEI come from the germline V gene. V dropped 6 bases and J dropped 6 bases, with 20 bases sitting between them. The CDR3 length is 15 residues. The CDR3 reads CASRRPSQAGQTQYF. In nucleotides, the CDR3 is TGTGCCAGCAGGCGACCTTCCCAGGCCGGCCAGACCCAGTACTTC.

J is TRBJ2-5 and V is TRBV4-2, with D perhaps matching TRBD2 (6 bases). With 1 base removed from V and 2 bases from J, the gap between germline ends came to 11 bases. CDR1 is LGHNA, CDR2 YNFKEQ, per germline. This CDR3 comprises 15 residues. The CDR3 region has the DNA TGTGCCAGCAGCCAAGGCCCCGGACTACAAGAGACCCAGTACTTC. The encoded protein is CASSQGPGLQETQYF.

This clonotype was counted only a few times. The chain couples TRBV12-3 or TRBV12-4 to TRBJ1-6; 8 positions match TRBD1. J gave up 8 bases and V 3 bases, and 6 bases lay outside the gene matches. This CDR3 contains 15 residues. The CDR3 DNA reads TGTGCCAGCAGTTTGTTGGCGACAGGGGATTCACCCCTCCACTTT. Translated, it gives CASSLLATGDSPLHF.

V gene TRBV7-8 combines with J gene TRBJ2-3; D not certain. Trimming took 2 bases from V and 5 from J, leaving 8 bases between them. CDR1 is SGHVS and CDR2 is FQNEAQ in the germline V gene. The CDR3 is 13 amino acids. CDR3 bases: TGTGCCAGCAGCTTACTCTACCGAGATACGCAGTATTTT. It specifies CASSLLYRDTQYF.

V is TRBV10-3 and J is TRBJ2-7; 7 nucleotides match TRBD1. Per the germline V gene, CDR1 is ENHRY and CDR2 is SYGVKD. The CDR3 spans 14 residues. V gave up 7 bases and J gave up 1 base; unmatched junction bases: 7. CDR3 residues: CAITGPDRSYEQYF. CDR3 DNA: TGTGCCATCACCGGTCCGGACAGGTCCTACGAGCAGTACTTC.

Only a few counts were recorded for this clonotype. The chain recombines TRBV6-1 with TRBJ2-1; D is perhaps TRBD1 (5 bases). V was trimmed by 8 bases and J by 0 bases, leaving 14 bases between them. The CDR3 is made up of 15 amino acids. Germline-derived CDR1 and CDR2 are MNHNS and SASEGT. The DNA for the CDR3 is TGTGCCAGCCGTTCAGGGCCCAGCTCCTACAATGAGCAGTTCTTC. Translation: CASRSGPSSYNEQFF.

This clonotype was recorded a few times. The chain recombines TRBV20-1 with TRBJ2-2, with D perhaps TRBD2 (5 bases). Per the germline V gene, CDR1 is DFQATT and CDR2 is SNEGSKA (reference sequence). V shed 2 bases and J shed 2 bases, with 9 bases lying between them. The CDR3 has 14 amino acids. The CDR3 spells CSARKRLNTGELFF. CDR3 sequence (DNA): TGCAGTGCTAGAAAGCGGCTTAACACCGGGGAGCTGTTTTTT.

This clonotype turned up a few times. The CDR3 sequence is CASSYSGSYGYTF. As DNA, the CDR3 is TGTGCCAGCAGTTACTCGGGGTCTTATGGCTACACCTTC. The chain joins TRBV6-5 to TRBJ1-2; D remains unclear. V was pared by 0 bases and J by 5 bases, with 7 bases between. This CDR3 is 13 amino acids long. CDR1 MNHEY and CDR2 SVGAGI come from the germline V gene.

The chain couples TRBV9 to TRBJ2-4; D remains ambiguous. The J call may be in error: the DNA end matches TRBJ2-7 better. The CDR3 consists of 14 residues. Germline-derived CDR1 and CDR2 are SGDLS and YYNGEE. The CDR3 nucleotides are TGTGCCAGCAGCGTAGGTCGGAGAACCTACGAGCAGTACTTC. This codes for CASSVGRRTYEQYF.

This rearrangement joins TRBV6-1 to TRBJ2-7; TRBD1 or TRBD2 may be the D gene (5 bases each). V gave up 0 bases and J gave up 2 bases, with 17 bases separating them. The CDR3 is made up of 17 amino acids. Per the germline V gene, CDR1 is MNHNS and CDR2 is SASEGT. The CDR3 here is CASSEAPGTPGPYEQYF. CDR3 DNA: TGTGCCAGCAGTGAAGCCCCAGGGACGCCGGGTCCCTACGAGCAGTACTTC.

This chain connects TRBV4-2 to TRBJ2-1; TRBD2 might be the D (6 bases). The CDR3 has 15 residues. V dropped 4 bases and J dropped 7 bases, with 17 bases sitting between them. The germline V gene encodes CDR1 LGHNA and CDR2 YNFKEQ. CDR3 protein: CASSLLAGYENEQFF. DNA for the CDR3: TGTGCCAGCAGCCTCCTGGCGGGGTACGAAAATGAGCAGTTCTTC.

Concerning this clonotype itself: Sequence at one end of the junction differs from germline and may be a read error. The rearrangement links TRBV6-5 to TRBJ2-3, with D maybe TRBD2 (7 bases). This CDR3 is 15 amino acids long. Germline-derived CDR1 and CDR2 are MNHEY and SVGAGI. This chain's CDR3 is CASSPPGGLTNTQYF. DNA of the CDR3: TGTGCCAGCAGTCCCCCGGGGGGCCTCACAAATACGCAGTATTTT.

The table lists this clonotype with a count of one. The chain couples TRBV5-1 to TRBJ2-7; 9 positions agree with TRBD1. The CDR3 is 13 residues long. V lost 2 bases and J lost 6; bases outside the gene matches: 3. Germline CDR1 reads SGHRS; CDR2 reads YFSETQ. CDR3 in DNA: TGCGCCAGCAGCTTAAGGACAGGGGCCGAGCAGTACTTC. It specifies CASSLRTGAEQYF.

This clonotype has more than one count but fewer than ten. J is TRBJ1-2 and V is TRBV12-3 or TRBV12-4, with 7 bases fitting TRBD1. The CDR3 totals 17 residues. V lost 7 bases and J lost 7; bases outside the gene matches: 21. The CDR3 protein is CASTIMGQILPQGGYTF. In DNA form, the CDR3 reads TGTGCCAGCACAATAATGGGACAGATCCTACCCCAAGGTGGCTACACCTTC.

This chain joins TRBV18 and TRBJ2-3, with a tentative D call TRBD1 (5 bases). The V gene's germline CDR1 is KGHSH and CDR2 LQKENI. This CDR3 region has 15 residues. V gave up 4 bases and J gave up 4 bases, with 15 bases separating them. The CDR3 here is CASSHTTEEPDTQYF. Written as DNA, the CDR3 is TGTGCCAGCTCACACACGACAGAGGAGCCAGATACGCAGTATTTT.